This T cell receptor (beta chain) was captured by sequencing in a study of cytomegalovirus exposure and HLA in healthy donors. Overall study: Most donors, roughly 82% of around 400 genotyped, fell in the Caucasian-associated ancestry cluster.

CDR1 and CDR2 (germline): SGHRS, YFSETQ. V was pared by 0 bases and J by 0 bases, with 10 bases between. The CDR3 runs to 16 residues. Primers: 60 Vbeta forward and 13 Jbeta reverse. Sequencing was performed with immunoSEQ multiplex PCR; in TCRdb, only in-frame clones are kept and a portion is missing. The data show 180,000 or so clones, around nine tenths seen once. Overall study findings and caveats: Overall, around 160 TCR beta chains were annotated as cytomegalovirus-associated. It was confirmed in vitro that a few of the CMV-associated chains were specific for CMV antigens. A later analysis found TCR association rates differed by HLA locus, highest for DRB1 and lowest for HLA-C.

Concerning this clone: No antigen is known for it.

What was sequenced was PBMCs. This TCR was recovered from a woman younger than 45 in good health and CMV-seronegative. The rearrangement joins TRBV5-1 to TRBJ1-3, with D perhaps matching TRBD1 (5 bases). The CDR3 sequence is CASSLEGPLSGNTIYF. DNA of the CDR3: TGCGCCAGCAGCTTGGAGGGGCCCCTCTCTGGAAACACCATATATTTT.